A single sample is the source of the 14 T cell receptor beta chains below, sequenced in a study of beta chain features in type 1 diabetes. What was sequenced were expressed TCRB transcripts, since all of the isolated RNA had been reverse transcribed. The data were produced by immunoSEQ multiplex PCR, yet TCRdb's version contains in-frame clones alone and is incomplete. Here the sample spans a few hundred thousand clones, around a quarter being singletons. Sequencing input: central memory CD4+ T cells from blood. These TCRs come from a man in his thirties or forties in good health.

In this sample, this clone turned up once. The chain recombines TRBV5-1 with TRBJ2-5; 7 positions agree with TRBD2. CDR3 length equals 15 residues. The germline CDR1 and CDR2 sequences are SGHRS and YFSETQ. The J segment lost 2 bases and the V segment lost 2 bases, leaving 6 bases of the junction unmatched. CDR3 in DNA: TGCGCCAGCAGCTTAGGGAATAGCGGGCAAGAGACCCAGTACTTC. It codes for CASSLGNSGQETQYF.

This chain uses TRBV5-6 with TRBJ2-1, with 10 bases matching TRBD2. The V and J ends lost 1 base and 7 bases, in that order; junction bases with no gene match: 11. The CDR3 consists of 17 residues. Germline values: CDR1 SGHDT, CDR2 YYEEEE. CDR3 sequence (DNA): TGTGCCAGCAGCTTGTTAGGGAGGACTAGCGGCAGGAATGAGCAGTTCTTC. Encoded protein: CASSLLGRTSGRNEQFF.

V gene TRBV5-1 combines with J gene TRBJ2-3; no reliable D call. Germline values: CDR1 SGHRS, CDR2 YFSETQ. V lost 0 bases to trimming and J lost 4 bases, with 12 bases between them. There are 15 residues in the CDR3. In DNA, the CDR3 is TGCGCCAGCAGCTTGGAACCAAGCGCTCCAGATACGCAGTATTTT. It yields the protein CASSLEPSAPDTQYF.

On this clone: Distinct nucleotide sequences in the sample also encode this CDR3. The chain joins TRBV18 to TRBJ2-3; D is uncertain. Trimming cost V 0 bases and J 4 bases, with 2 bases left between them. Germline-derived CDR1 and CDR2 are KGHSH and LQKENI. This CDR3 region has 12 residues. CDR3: CASSPPSDTQYF. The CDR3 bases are TGTGCCAGCTCACCACCCTCAGATACGCAGTATTTT.

The CDR3 region has the DNA TGTGCCAGCACGAGGGGGCCCCAAGAGACCCAGTACTTC. Residues: CASTRGPQETQYF. The chain links TRBV2 to TRBJ2-5, with 7 bases fitting TRBD1. The germline V gene encodes CDR1 SNHLY and CDR2 FYNNEI. This CDR3 has 13 amino acids. V shed 7 bases and J 1 base; nucleotides not matched to a gene: 3.

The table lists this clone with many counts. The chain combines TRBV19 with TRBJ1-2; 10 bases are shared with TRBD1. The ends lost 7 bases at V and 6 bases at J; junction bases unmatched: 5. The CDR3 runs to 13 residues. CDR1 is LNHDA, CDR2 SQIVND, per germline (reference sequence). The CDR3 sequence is CASNKGQGHGYTF. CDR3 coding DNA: TGTGCCAGTAATAAGGGACAGGGGCATGGCTACACCTTC.

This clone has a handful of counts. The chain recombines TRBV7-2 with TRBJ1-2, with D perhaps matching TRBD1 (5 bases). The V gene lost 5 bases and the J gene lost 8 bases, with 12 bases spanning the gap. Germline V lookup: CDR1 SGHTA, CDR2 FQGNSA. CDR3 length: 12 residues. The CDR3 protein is CASSPGGDGYTF. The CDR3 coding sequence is TGTGCCAGCAGCCCCGGAGGGGACGGCTACACCTTC.

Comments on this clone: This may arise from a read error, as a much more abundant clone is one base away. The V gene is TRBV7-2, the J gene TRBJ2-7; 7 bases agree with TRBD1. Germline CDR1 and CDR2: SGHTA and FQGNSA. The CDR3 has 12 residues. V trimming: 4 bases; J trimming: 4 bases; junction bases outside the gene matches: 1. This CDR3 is CASSSTGYEQYF. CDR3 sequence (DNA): TGTGCCAGCAGCTCGACAGGGTACGAGCAGTACTTC.

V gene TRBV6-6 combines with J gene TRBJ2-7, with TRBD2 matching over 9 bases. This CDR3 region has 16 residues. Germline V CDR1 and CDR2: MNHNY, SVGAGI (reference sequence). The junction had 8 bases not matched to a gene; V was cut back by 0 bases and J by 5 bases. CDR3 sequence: CASSYSRGRAVDEQYF. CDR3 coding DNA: TGTGCCAGCAGTTACTCGCGCGGGAGGGCCGTTGACGAGCAGTACTTC.

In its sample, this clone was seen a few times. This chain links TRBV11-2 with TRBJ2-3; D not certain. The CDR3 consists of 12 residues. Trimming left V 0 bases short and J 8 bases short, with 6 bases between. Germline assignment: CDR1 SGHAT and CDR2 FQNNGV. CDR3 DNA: TGTGCCAGCAGCTTAGACCGAGCTACGCAGTATTTT. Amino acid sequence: CASSLDRATQYF.

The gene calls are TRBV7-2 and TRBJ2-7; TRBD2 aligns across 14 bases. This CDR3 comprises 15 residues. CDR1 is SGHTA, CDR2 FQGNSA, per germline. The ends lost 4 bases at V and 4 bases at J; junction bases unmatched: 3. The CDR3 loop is CASSSRLAGGYEQYF. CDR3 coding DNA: TGTGCCAGCAGCTCCCGACTAGCGGGAGGGTACGAGCAGTACTTC.

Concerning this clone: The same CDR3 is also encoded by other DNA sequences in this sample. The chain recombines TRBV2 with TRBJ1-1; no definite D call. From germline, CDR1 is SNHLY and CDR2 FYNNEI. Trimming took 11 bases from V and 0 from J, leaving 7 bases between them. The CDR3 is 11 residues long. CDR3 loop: CASTLNTEAFF. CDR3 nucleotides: TGTGCCTCTACGTTGAACACTGAAGCTTTCTTT.

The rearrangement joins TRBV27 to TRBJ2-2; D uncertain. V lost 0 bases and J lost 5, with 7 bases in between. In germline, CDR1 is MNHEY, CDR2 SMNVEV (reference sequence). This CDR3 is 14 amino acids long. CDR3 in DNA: TGTGCCAGCAGTTTATCCAGGTTGACCGGGGAGCTGTTTTTT. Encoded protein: CASSLSRLTGELFF.

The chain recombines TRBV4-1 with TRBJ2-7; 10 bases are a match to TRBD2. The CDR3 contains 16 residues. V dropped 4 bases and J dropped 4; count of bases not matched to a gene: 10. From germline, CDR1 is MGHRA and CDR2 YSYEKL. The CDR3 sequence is CASSRDTSGKAYEQYF. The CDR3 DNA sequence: TGCGCCAGCAGCCGCGATACTAGCGGGAAGGCTTACGAGCAGTACTTC.